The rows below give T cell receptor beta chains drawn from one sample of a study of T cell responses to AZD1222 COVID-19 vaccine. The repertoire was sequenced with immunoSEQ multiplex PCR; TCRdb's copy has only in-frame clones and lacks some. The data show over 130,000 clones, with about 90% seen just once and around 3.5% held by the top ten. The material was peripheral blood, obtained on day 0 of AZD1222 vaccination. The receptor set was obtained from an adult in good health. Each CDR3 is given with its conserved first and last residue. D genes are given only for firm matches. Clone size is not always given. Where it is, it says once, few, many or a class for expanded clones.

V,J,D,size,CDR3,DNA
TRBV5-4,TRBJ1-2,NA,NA,CASSSMGSRGYTF,TGTGCCAGCAGCAGTATGGGGTCTCGGGGCTACACCTTC
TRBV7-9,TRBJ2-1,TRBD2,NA,CASSFSGRVYNEQFF,TGTGCCAGCAGCTTTAGCGGGAGGGTATACAATGAGCAGTTCTTC
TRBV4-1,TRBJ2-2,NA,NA,CASSQATAGELFF,TGCGCCAGCAGCCAAGCCACTGCCGGGGAGCTGTTTTTT
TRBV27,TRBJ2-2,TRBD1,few,CASSSTQGTGELFF,TGTGCCAGCAGTTCTACACAGGGGACCGGGGAGCTGTTTTTT
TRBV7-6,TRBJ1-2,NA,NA,CASSSRTDNYGYTF,TGTGCCAGCAGCTCAAGGACAGACAACTATGGCTACACCTTC
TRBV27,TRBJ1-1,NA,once,CASSPGDYRAEAFF,TGTGCCAGCAGTCCTGGGGACTACCGCGCTGAAGCTTTCTTT
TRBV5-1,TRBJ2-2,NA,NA,CASSSGQGGDTGELFF,TGCGCCAGCAGCAGCGGCCAGGGTGGGGACACCGGGGAGCTGTTTTTT
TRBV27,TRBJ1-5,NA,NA,CASSLMPNQPQHF,TGTGCCAGCAGTTTAATGCCCAATCAGCCCCAGCATTTT
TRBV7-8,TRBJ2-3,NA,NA,CASIELGIRGLSTDTQYF,TGTGCCAGCATCGAGCTTGGTATACGCGGACTTAGCACAGATACGCAGTATTTT
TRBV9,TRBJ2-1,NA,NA,CASSVGTPAPNEQFF,TGTGCCAGCAGCGTAGGGACCCCAGCCCCCAATGAGCAGTTCTTC
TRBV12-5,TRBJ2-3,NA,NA,CASGFAIDRRAEGTQYF,TGTGCTAGTGGTTTTGCTATAGACAGGCGGGCTGAGGGAACGCAGTATTTT
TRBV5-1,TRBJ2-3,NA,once,CASSLGQGGDTQYF,TGCGCCAGCAGCTTGGGGCAGGGAGGAGATACGCAGTATTTT
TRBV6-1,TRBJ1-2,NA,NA,CASSEAPGAAYGYTF,TGTGCCAGCAGTGAAGCCCCAGGGGCTGCTTATGGCTACACCTTC
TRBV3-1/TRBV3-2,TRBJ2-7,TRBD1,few,CASSQTGQGLHSYEQYF,TGTGCCAGCAGCCAAACGGGACAGGGCCTTCACTCCTACGAGCAGTACTTC
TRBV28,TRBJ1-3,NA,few,CASSLSTGLDSGNTIYF,TGTGCCAGCAGTTTAAGTACGGGCCTGGACTCTGGAAACACCATATATTTT
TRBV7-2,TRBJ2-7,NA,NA,CASGTSSNYEQYF,TGTGCCAGTGGAACTAGCTCAAATTACGAGCAGTACTTC
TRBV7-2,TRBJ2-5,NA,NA,CASSLVRVLQETQYF,TGTGCCAGCAGCTTAGTGCGGGTACTCCAAGAGACCCAGTACTTC
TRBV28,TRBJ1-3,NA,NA,CASSFDLSGNTIYF,TGTGCCAGCAGTTTCGATCTCTCTGGAAACACCATATATTTT
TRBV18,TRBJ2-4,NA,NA,CASSQAAGGENIQYF,TGTGCCAGCTCACAAGCCGCCGGGGGCGAAAACATTCAGTACTTC
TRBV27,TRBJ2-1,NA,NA,CASSLYGSYYNEQFF,TGTGCCAGCAGTTTATATGGCAGCTACTACAATGAGCAGTTCTTC